The following is a T cell receptor beta chain sequence with its context. Its antigen is not identified. The source of the sample is a study of OX40 agonist ivuxolimab in advanced cancers. Germline V gives CDR1 MGHRA, CDR2 YSYEKL. Trimming took 0 bases from V and 1 from J, leaving 16 bases between them. The CDR3 spans 17 residues. Study-level results: Expansion of clones was among the lowest in partial responders at 0.1-3.0 mg/kg. CD4+ and CD8+ blood T cells expanded clonally by week 6 at 0.1 to 3.0 mg/kg. CD8+ T cells showed, on average, more clonal expansion than CD4+ cells.

Generated by immunoSEQ multiplex PCR, the TCRdb table keeps only in-frame clones and is missing some. The sample lists about 86,000 clones, roughly 89% seen once, with over 1.2% in the top ten. The sequencing used CD4+ or CD8+ T cells sorted from blood, collected in a trial of the OX40 agonist ivuxolimab. This clonotype was sampled from an adult with an advanced solid tumor such as melanoma, head and neck, liver or kidney cancer. V and J are TRBV4-1 and TRBJ2-7, with TRBD2 as a possible D gene (6 bases). The CDR3 loop reads CASSQDRLRGRSYEQYF. The CDR3 coding sequence is TGCGCCAGCAGCCAAGATCGTTTGCGGGGCCGATCCTACGAGCAGTACTTC.